Following are 8 T cell receptor beta chains from one sample sequenced in a study of blood T cell repertoires in COVID-19. The assay was immunoSEQ multiplex PCR, and TCRdb's table has in-frame clones only and misses some. Here the sample spans about 340,000 clones, about 87% being singletons. The material sequenced was peripheral blood. These receptors were obtained from a woman in her 50s with COVID-19, enrolled during active disease.

This chain joins TRBV19 and TRBJ2-2; the match to TRBD1 covers 9 bases. Germline V gene lookup returns CDR1 LNHDA and CDR2 SQIVND (reference sequence). The CDR3 sequence is 20 residues long. V shed 5 bases and J 4 bases; nucleotides not matched to a gene: 20. CDR3 DNA: TGTGCCAGTAGTCCGCCTGTGGGGACAGGGCGGAATTTTTTCACCGGGGAGCTGTTTTTT. Residues: CASSPPVGTGRNFFTGELFF.

This sequence joins TRBV9 and TRBJ2-3; a weak D match, TRBD2 (6 bases). Looked up from germline, CDR1 is SGDLS and CDR2 is YYNGEE. The ends were cut back, 0 bases at V and 4 bases at J, with 15 bases in the middle. This CDR3 is 16 amino acids long. CDR3 coding DNA: TGTGCCAGCAGCGTAGGGAACGGGAGAGGGGCAGATACGCAGTATTTT. Residues: CASSVGNGRGADTQYF.

This rearrangement joins TRBV4-2 to TRBJ1-1, with a weak D call TRBD1 (5 bases). Looked up from germline, CDR1 is LGHNA and CDR2 is YNFKEQ. Trimming stripped 4 bases from V and 3 bases from J, with 15 bases between. The CDR3 has 15 residues. CDR3 DNA sequence: TGTGCCAGCAGCCCACATCACGGGGGGGACACTGAAGCTTTCTTT. Protein: CASSPHHGGDTEAFF.

This clone was picked up many times. This chain links TRBV4-1 with TRBJ2-7, with D perhaps matching TRBD2 (5 bases). CDR1 MGHRA and CDR2 YSYEKL come from the germline V gene. Trimming left V 5 bases short and J 2 bases short, with 19 bases between. The CDR3 has 16 residues. As DNA, the CDR3 is TGCGCCAGCAGCGATCCTCGCGGGCAGGCCCCCTACGAGCAGTACTTC. Its protein product is CASSDPRGQAPYEQYF.

V is TRBV4-2 and J is TRBJ1-5; TRBD1 matches 8 bases. The CDR3 contains 15 residues. Germline CDR1 and CDR2: LGHNA and YNFKEQ. The trim removed 4 bases at V and 4 bases at J, leaving 6 bases unmatched. DNA of the CDR3: TGTGCCAGCAGCCCCCGGACAGGGCAAAATCAGCCCCAGCATTTT. It yields the protein CASSPRTGQNQPQHF.

V is TRBV7-2 and J is TRBJ2-5; D not resolved. CDR3 length: 14 residues. V was cut by 1 base and J by 2 bases, with 8 bases left in between. The germline V gene encodes CDR1 SGHTA and CDR2 FQGNSA. The CDR3 is CASSLDSRQETQYF. In DNA, the CDR3 is TGTGCCAGCAGCTTAGATTCGCGACAAGAGACCCAGTACTTC.

This clone was counted at least ten times. V usage is TRBV7-8 and J usage is TRBJ1-1; D uncertain. The V end was cut by 5 bases, the J end by 0 bases, with 13 bases between. The CDR3 has 15 amino acids. Per the germline V gene, CDR1 is SGHVS and CDR2 is FQNEAQ. The CDR3 loop is CASSRSAVMNTEAFF. The CDR3 nucleotides read TGTGCCAGCAGCCGGAGTGCAGTTATGAACACTGAAGCTTTCTTT.

The rearrangement joins TRBV5-4 to TRBJ2-7, with D maybe TRBD2 (5 bases). The CDR3 totals 12 residues. Germline lookup yields CDR1 SGHNT and CDR2 YYREEE (reference sequence). Trimming took off 3 bases at V and 7 bases at J, with 11 bases between the two ends. The CDR3 region is CASSYGLEEQYF. In DNA, the CDR3 is TGTGCCAGCAGCTATGGACTGGAGGAGCAGTACTTC.